This T cell receptor (beta chain) was recovered during a study of blood T cell repertoires in COVID-19. This CDR3 is built from 19 residues. Germline V gives CDR1 SGHNT, CDR2 YYREEE (reference sequence). The V gene end was trimmed by 4 bases and the J gene end by 7 bases; junction bases not matched to a gene: 18. In the original processing: Scientists estimated how many nucleated cells there were by amplifying reference gene primers. Libraries were prepared by immunoSEQ multiplex PCR; TCRdb keeps only in-frame clonotypes and omits some of them. That table furnishes V, J and clone size, whereas the DNA furnished D and trimming. Among about 410,000 clones, approximately 90% were seen once, and the ten largest hold roughly 1.4%.

The TCR sequence derives from a woman in her twenties or thirties with active or convalescent COVID-19. This chain joins TRBV5-4 and TRBJ1-6, with 9 bases lining up with TRBD1. Sequenced material: peripheral blood. The DNA for the CDR3 is TGTGCCAGCAGCCCGGGGGGACAGGGCCGTGGTGGGTTGAATTCACCCCTCCACTTT. The encoded protein is CASSPGGQGRGGLNSPLHF.